Below, one T cell receptor beta chain is given with its context. No antigen is known for it. The junction departs from germline at one end; a sequencing error may be responsible. This CDR3 region has 13 residues. Germline-derived CDR1 and CDR2 are SGHAT and FQNNGV. Investigators took RNA and DNA out together from about 19-30 mg of unsorted bulk tissue. This specimen comes from a study of tumor-infiltrating lymphocytes in primary liver carcinoma. Findings of the study overall: Overlap in tumor-adjacent and tumor-blood pairs fell below that of tumor region pairs. Appearing in all five tumor regions was true of only about 7.5-25% of top clones.

The template, about 500 ng total RNA, yielded TCR beta cDNA made with a constant-region primer. Generation of the TCR beta libraries relied on three nested multiplex PCR rounds using slightly modified ARM-PCR. A C-beta reverse primer was combined with TRBV1-TRBV30 forward primers in the first two PCR rounds, and each round had about 10 cycles. TCRdb processed the multiplex PCR reads anew with MiXCR; each CDR3 protein has one entry. The sample shows 100,000 or so distinct CDR3 sequences, 69% of them seen only once. Input material: liver tumor tissue from sampling region 5. Subset here: tumor region T5, tumor centre. The rearrangement joins TRBV11-2 to TRBJ2-7; TRBD2 is a possible D gene (5 bases). This TCR derives from a woman aged 60-75 years with primary liver carcinoma and hepatitis B virus infection. The CDR3 region is CANSLTRGSEQYF. DNA for the CDR3: TGTGCCAACAGCTTAACTAGAGGGAGCGAGCAGTACTTT.